The present TCR beta chain was sequenced within a study of CD8 T cells in Susac syndrome. The study's findings and limits: As the study acknowledged, the number of individuals who were part of its TCR sequencing and HLA analysis was relatively small.

Turning to this clonotype: Its antigen is not known.

Trimming pared 1 base from V and 4 bases from J, leaving 13 bases between. The CDR3 contains 15 residues. In germline, CDR1 is SGHTA, CDR2 FQGNSA. Blood CD8+ and CD4+ T cells underwent high-throughput TCR beta sequencing. The TEMRA cells underwent FACS enrichment, while the CD8+ and CD4+ T cells underwent negative isolation. Random hexamers were used to reverse transcribe the RNA input (about 0.45 to 1 ug). The TCR beta CDR3 was amplified by immunoSEQ multiplex PCR across 54 Vbeta, 13 Jbeta. TCRdb reprocessed the immunoSEQ multiplex PCR reads via MiXCR and lists one record per CDR3 protein. The top ten hold around 0.14% of the sample, which has around 160,000 distinct CDR3 sequences, just under 95% seen once.

Sequencing input: CD4+ T cells from PBMCs. This chain links TRBV7-2 with TRBJ1-1, with D unclear. The receptor's source is a human donor in good health. CDR3 sequence: CASSLGALGPTEAFF. The DNA of the CDR3 is TGTGCCAGCAGCTTAGGGGCCCTTGGTCCCACTGAAGCTTTCTTT.